This T cell receptor beta chain was captured by sequencing in a study of blood T cell repertoires in COVID-19. Trimming cost V 0 bases and J 3 bases; bases outside gene matches: 8. The CDR3 consists of 16 residues. CDR1 is LGHNT and CDR2 is FRNRAP in the germline V gene. TCRdb keeps only in-frame clones here, not all; method: immunoSEQ multiplex PCR. The repertoire includes roughly 500,000 clones, over 75% of them detected once, and over 1.5% sits in the top ten. V and J are TRBV12-5 and TRBJ2-7; 7 bases match TRBD1. This receptor was obtained from a woman in her thirties or forties who had recovered from COVID-19. The source material was PBMCs or T cells enriched from blood (not recorded which). The CDR3 bases are TGTGCTAGTGGTTTGGTACTTGGACAGGTCCACTACGAGCAGTACTTC. Encoded protein: CASGLVLGQVHYEQYF.